These 27 T cell receptor beta chains came from one sample sequenced in a study of low-dose radiotherapy and immunotherapy resistance in tumors. Time point here: after trial treatment. Treatment here: LDRT plus nivolumab, ipilimumab, low-dose cyclophosphamide and aspirin (RACIN trial). Priming of first-strand cDNA relied on TRAV- and TRBV-specific primers (covering alpha and beta chains). The TCRs were subjected to amplification over roughly 18 PCR cycles employing a constant-region primer in conjunction with a V-primer adapter. Each CDR3 protein is one row after TCRdb ran MiXCR on the reads. The sample includes about 84,000 distinct CDR3 sequences, around a sixth of them seen just once. The specimen was PBMCs, collected after low-dose radiotherapy plus immunotherapy. The receptors shown here come from a male donor with prostate cancer.

Of note for this clonotype: Its ends do not fully match the called genes, so a read error is possible. This rearrangement joins TRBV28 to TRBJ2-7; D not certain. This CDR3 is built from 12 residues. CDR1 and CDR2 (germline): MDHEN, SYDVKM. The CDR3, as DNA: TGTGTCAGCAGCCCCCTCTTCAACGAGCAGTACTTC. Its translation is CVSSPLFNEQYF. The entire variable domain, with the rest obtained from reference TRBV28 and TRBJ2-7, is as follows: DVKVTQSSRYLVKRTGEKVFLECVQDMDHENMFWYRQDPGLGLRLIYFSYDVKMKEKGDIPEGYSVSREKKERFSLILESASTNQTSMYLCVSSPLFNEQYFGPGTRLTVT.

This clonotype was observed at least ten times. The chain joins TRBV29-1 to TRBJ1-1; a weak D match, TRBD1 (5 bases). Trimming removed 1 base from V and 2 bases from J, with 8 bases in between. The CDR3 is 13 amino acids. Germline values: CDR1 SQVTM, CDR2 ANQGSEA. The CDR3 bases are TGCAGCGTTGAAGGGGGGGGAAACACTGAAGCTTTCTTT. It specifies CSVEGGGNTEAFF.

Details on this clonotype: This is likely a read error, given that the CDR3 carries no conserved phenylalanine or tryptophan at its end. This rearrangement joins TRBV29-1 to TRBJ2-7; 8 nucleotides agree with TRBD1. Germline V lookup: CDR1 SQVTM, CDR2 ANQGSEA. The CDR3 contains 12 residues. Here the CDR3 reads CSVEWQGAEQYL. The CDR3 DNA reads TGCAGTGTTGAGTGGCAGGGGGCTGAGCAGTACCTC.

CDR3 sequence: CASSILRDAERRNQPQHF. The CDR3 coding sequence is TGTGCCAGTAGTATACTCCGGGACGCCGAGCGTCGCAATCAGCCCCAGCATTTT. This chain uses TRBV19 with TRBJ1-5; tentative D call: TRBD1 (5 bases). Trimming cost V 2 bases and J 2 bases, with 19 bases left between them. The CDR3 length is 18 residues. Germline V lookup: CDR1 LNHDA, CDR2 SQIVND (reference sequence).

On this clonotype itself: A far larger clone is a single base away, which makes a read error likely. V is TRBV3-1 and J is TRBJ2-1; 10 bases are a match to TRBD2. The junction had 18 bases not matched to a gene; V was cut back by 0 bases and J by 10 bases. Per germline, CDR1 LGHDT and CDR2 YNNKEL (reference sequence). This CDR3 is built from 19 residues. The CDR3 coding sequence is TGTGCCAGCAGCCAAGATGGGCTTACTAGCGGGACCAGCTCCTACGAGCAGTTCTTC. Translating it yields CASSQDGLTSGTSSYEQFF.

This clonotype was recorded many times. V and J are TRBV6-6 and TRBJ1-6, with D tentatively TRBD1 (6 bases). V was cut by 5 bases and J by 0 bases, with 14 bases left in between. Germline V gives CDR1 MNHNY, CDR2 SVGAGI (reference sequence). CDR3 length: 17 residues. CDR3 in amino acids: CASSKDSAVSYNSPLHF. In DNA, the CDR3 is TGTGCCAGCAGTAAGGACAGCGCCGTCTCCTATAATTCACCCCTCCACTTT.

This clonotype was found many times. The rearrangement links TRBV20-1 to TRBJ2-3; possibly TRBD2 for D (5 bases). The CDR3 is made up of 10 amino acids. Germline lookup yields CDR1 DFQATT and CDR2 SNEGSKA (reference sequence). This CDR3 is CSGVDDTQYF. CDR3 bases: TGCAGCGGGGTGGATGATACGCAGTATTTT.

This clonotype was recorded only once. The CDR3 DNA sequence: TGCGCCAGCAGCGGCGGGGCAGGGGGCGTGTACGAGCAGTACTTC. Translation: CASSGGAGGVYEQYF. The chain links TRBV5-1 to TRBJ2-7; 8 nucleotides match TRBD1. Germline CDR1 SGHRS, CDR2 YFSETQ. V lost 4 bases, J lost 4 bases, and 10 bases stayed unmatched. CDR3 length equals 15 residues. The variable domain in full, with the rest retrieved from reference TRBV5-1 and TRBJ2-7, is KAGVTQTPRYLIKTRGQQVTLSCSPISGHRSVSWYQQTPGQGLQFLFEYFSETQRNKGNFPGRFSGRQFSNSRSEMNVSTLELGDSALYLCASSGGAGGVYEQYFGPGTRLTVT.

Ten or more counts support this clonotype. This chain connects TRBV24-1 to TRBJ2-1; possibly TRBD1 for D (7 bases). The germline gives CDR1 KGHDR, CDR2 SFDVKD. The CDR3 loop spans 19 amino acids. V lost 2 bases to trimming and J lost 0 bases, with 19 bases between them. CDR3 residues: CATSDSLFGQGGSYNEQFF. The DNA for the CDR3 is TGTGCCACCAGTGATTCTTTATTCGGGCAGGGGGGCTCCTACAATGAGCAGTTCTTC.

J is TRBJ2-7 and V is TRBV7-2; 13 bases are a match to TRBD2. Trimming cost V 1 base and J 6 bases; bases outside gene matches: 6. The germline gives CDR1 SGHTA, CDR2 FQGNSA. CDR3 length equals 16 residues. For the CDR3, the DNA is TGTGCCAGCAGCTTAGGGAGGACTAGCGGGAGTTCCGAGCAGTACTTC. This translates into CASSLGRTSGSSEQYF.

In this sample, this clonotype turned up many times. The chain is built from TRBV19 and TRBJ1-5; 10 bases are a match to TRBD1. J was trimmed by 8 bases and V by 4 bases; bases with no gene match: 5. The CDR3 has 14 amino acids. Germline assignment: CDR1 LNHDA and CDR2 SQIVND (reference sequence). The chain's CDR3 is CASSTTGGGEPQHF. CDR3 coding DNA: TGTGCCAGTAGTACGACAGGGGGCGGGGAGCCCCAGCATTTT.

This clonotype was recorded many times. The V call is TRBV20-1, the J call TRBJ2-7, with unresolved D. Trimming stripped 3 bases from V and 3 bases from J, with 15 bases between. CDR3 length equals 14 residues. Germline assignment: CDR1 DFQATT and CDR2 SNEGSKA (reference sequence). CDR3 sequence reads: CSASAGSMGYEQYF. The CDR3 nucleotides are TGCAGTGCTAGCGCCGGGTCTATGGGCTACGAGCAGTACTTC.

In its sample, this clonotype was seen many times. At one boundary the junction diverges from the germline segment, which might be a read error. This chain joins TRBV5-3 and TRBJ2-3; D uncertain. TRBV5-3 is treated as an ORF (open reading frame) with a function not yet certain. This CDR3 is built from 11 residues. CDR3 nucleotide sequence: TGTGCCAGCAGCTTGATAGATACGCAGTATTTT. Protein sequence: CASSLIDTQYF.

At least ten counts were recorded for this clonotype. The V call is TRBV7-9, the J call TRBJ1-2; no definite D call. From germline, CDR1 is SEHNR and CDR2 FQNEAQ (reference sequence). Trimming pared 3 bases from V and 5 bases from J, leaving 10 bases between. There are 13 residues in the CDR3. Here the CDR3 reads CASSLASSYGYTF. The CDR3 DNA is TGTGCCAGCAGCTTGGCGTCCAGTTATGGCTACACCTTC.

This clonotype was seen ten or more times. The chain recombines TRBV20-1 with TRBJ1-5; 9 nucleotides align to TRBD1. CDR1 is DFQATT and CDR2 is SNEGSKA in the germline V gene (reference sequence). The V and J ends lost 0 bases and 1 base, in that order; junction bases with no gene match: 4. The CDR3 loop spans 16 amino acids. CDR3 DNA sequence: TGCAGTGCTAGAGAAACAGGGGGCGTGAGCAATCAGCCCCAGCATTTT. It encodes CSARETGGVSNQPQHF.

This clonotype has ten or more counts. The chain uses TRBV19 and TRBJ1-6; 8 bases are a match to TRBD1. CDR1 is LNHDA, CDR2 SQIVND, per germline (reference sequence). CDR3 size: 14 residues. The ends lost 4 bases at V and 10 bases at J; junction bases unmatched: 6. The DNA for the CDR3 is TGTGCCAGTAGTACCGGACAGGGCGGCTCACCCCTCCACTTT. This gives the protein CASSTGQGGSPLHF. Variable domain in full (rest from reference TRBV19 and TRBJ1-6): DGGITQSPKYLFRKEGQNVTLSCEQNLNHDAMYWYRQDPGQGLRLIYYSQIVNDFQKGDIAEGYSVSREKKESFPLTVTSAQKNPTAFYLCASSTGQGGSPLHFGNGTRLTVT.

This clonotype has ten or more counts. The genes are TRBV28 and TRBJ2-1, with TRBD2 matching 10 bases. The CDR3 runs 15 residues. V lost 2 bases and J lost 9; bases outside the gene matches: 7. CDR1 is MDHEN and CDR2 is SYDVKM in the germline V gene. The CDR3 nucleotides read TGTGCCAGCAGTTTAGAGACTAGCGGGTGGGGTGAGCAGTTCTTC. It codes for CASSLETSGWGEQFF.

This clonotype has at least ten counts. The rearrangement links TRBV19 to TRBJ1-1, with TRBD1 as a possible D gene (5 bases). Germline V CDR1 and CDR2: LNHDA, SQIVND (reference sequence). The CDR3 has 14 residues. V lost 3 bases, J lost 2 bases, and 10 bases lay in between. CDR3 nucleotides: TGTGCCAGTAGTATCAACAGGCTCAACACTGAAGCTTTCTTT. Translating gives CASSINRLNTEAFF.

This clonotype was counted ten times or more. This chain joins TRBV6-2 or TRBV6-3 and TRBJ2-2, with 12 bases aligning to TRBD2. The CDR3 is 14 residues long. V was pared by 6 bases and J by 5 bases, with 1 base of the junction left unmatched. Germline assignment: CDR1 MNHEY and CDR2 SVGEGT. The CDR3 sequence: CASRLAGGTGELFF. The CDR3 coding sequence is TGTGCCAGCAGACTAGCGGGAGGAACCGGGGAGCTGTTTTTT.

This clonotype was observed many times. The chain carries TRBV6-6 and TRBJ1-1; 7 bases line up with TRBD1. CDR1 is MNHNY and CDR2 is SVGAGI in the germline V gene (reference sequence). This CDR3 is 14 amino acids long. V was pared by 0 bases and J by 6 bases, with 4 bases of the junction left unmatched. The CDR3 DNA is TGTGCCAGCAGTTACTCAAACAGGGGCCCTGAAGCTTTCTTT. This codes for CASSYSNRGPEAFF.

At least ten counts were recorded for this clonotype. This rearrangement joins TRBV12-3 or TRBV12-4 to TRBJ1-5; TRBD1 is a possible D gene (5 bases). Trimming took 2 bases from V and 4 from J, leaving 12 bases between them. The CDR3 has 15 residues. The chain's CDR3 is CASSLRTGVNQPQHF. Written as DNA, the CDR3 is TGTGCCAGCAGTTTAAGAACAGGCGTGAATCAGCCCCAGCATTTT.

V is TRBV4-1 and J is TRBJ1-1; possible D gene TRBD1, 5 bases. CDR3 size: 14 residues. Trimming removed 4 bases from V and 1 base from J, with 10 bases in between. Germline V CDR1 and CDR2: MGHRA, YSYEKL. The CDR3 nucleotides are TGCGCCAGCAGCCCCCAAGACAGGAACACTGAAGCTTTCTTT. This codes for CASSPQDRNTEAFF.

This clonotype was recorded many times. V gene TRBV20-1 combines with J gene TRBJ2-1, with D hard to call. V was clipped by 2 bases and J by 4 bases, with 3 bases between them. The CDR3 covers 11 residues. In germline, CDR1 is DFQATT, CDR2 SNEGSKA (reference sequence). The CDR3 DNA is TGCAGTGCTAGAAAGTACAATGAGCAGTTCTTC. Translated, it gives CSARKYNEQFF.

This clonotype was seen ten or more times. The chain carries TRBV6-2 or TRBV6-3 and TRBJ2-5, with 8 bases lining up with TRBD1. The CDR3 runs 14 residues. With 4 bases clipped from V and 4 bases from J, the junction kept 5 bases outside the gene matches. Germline values: CDR1 MNHEY, CDR2 SVGEGT. For the CDR3, the DNA is TGTGCCAGCAGTTTCCCCGACAGGGGAGAGACCCAGTACTTC. Its translation: CASSFPDRGETQYF.

This clonotype has ten or more counts. V gene TRBV9 combines with J gene TRBJ2-5, with D unclear. CDR1 is SGDLS and CDR2 is YYNGEE in the germline V gene. The CDR3 is 15 amino acids. Trimming removed 0 bases from V and 3 bases from J, with 12 bases in between. CDR3 DNA sequence: TGTGCCAGCAGCGTAGACTCTTGGAGTAAAGAGACCCAGTACTTC. Its protein is CASSVDSWSKETQYF.

Worth noting for this clonotype: A far larger clone lies a single base away; this is likely a read error. The chain has TRBV28 and TRBJ2-5, with 7 nucleotides matching TRBD2. The tail of the sequence fits TRBJ2-7 better, so the J call may be wrong. Germline CDR1 is MDHEN and CDR2 is SYDVKM. The CDR3 has 14 amino acids. The CDR3 DNA reads as TGTGCCAGCAGTTTGGGAGGGAACACCTACGAGCAGTACTTC. Translated: CASSLGGNTYEQYF.

This clonotype occurred many times. V and J are TRBV6-4 and TRBJ2-3; a weak D match, TRBD2 (6 bases). Germline V gene sequence: CDR1 MRHNA, CDR2 SNTAGT. This CDR3 contains 15 residues. V lost 6 bases to trimming and J lost 2 bases, with 15 bases between them. The CDR3 coding sequence is TGTGCCAGCAGGCGGGACCCAACCTACACAGATACGCAGTATTTT. Translated: CASRRDPTYTDTQYF.